This T cell receptor beta chain was retrieved from a study of read filtering for tumor transcriptome and immune sequencing. In the study overall: Patients were 17 male and approximately 15 female, mean age about 65 years, range about 47 to 85. Broader study findings: The CD138-negative fraction was mixed bone marrow immune cells, not pure T cells. Single-read clonotypes: approximately 87% of IR-seq clonotypes (roughly 4% of reads), about 70% of RNA-seq clonotypes (roughly 45% of reads).

This CDR3 has 13 amino acids. The germline gives CDR1 MNHNY, CDR2 SVGAGI (reference sequence). The V gene lost 5 bases and the J gene lost 9 bases, with 14 bases spanning the gap. This clonotype was picked up a small number of times. The antigen is undetermined. Bone marrow was sampled from every patient at the time of active disease. From roughly 390 ng of RNA, a library with molecular barcoded alpha/delta and beta/gamma adaptors was made. TCRdb passed the reads through MiXCR, listing each CDR3 protein once. The sample carries about 90,000 distinct CDR3 sequences, about 12% recorded once. This chain uses TRBV6-6 with TRBJ2-1; TRBD2 is a possible D gene (6 bases). This TCR was recovered from a donor older than 35 with multiple myeloma. Sequenced: a population of CD138-negative cells sorted from bone marrow. The CDR3 loop reads CASSLSGSGEQFF. The CDR3 nucleotides read TGTGCCAGCAGTCTCTCCGGGAGTGGTGAGCAGTTCTTC.